This TCR beta chain was recovered during a study of cytomegalovirus exposure and HLA in healthy donors. 13 Jbeta primers and 60 Vbeta primers were used for the PCR. The table came from immunoSEQ multiplex PCR; TCRdb's copy has only in-frame clones and leaves some out. This table holds 130,000 to 150,000 clones, 75% to 80% found once. The germline gives CDR1 GTSNPN, CDR2 SVGIG (reference sequence). This CDR3 is 15 amino acids long. With 1 base clipped from V and 9 bases from J, the junction kept 6 bases outside the gene matches. The TCR was taken from a woman aged 50 to 60 in good health and CMV-seronegative. V is TRBV30 and J is TRBJ2-2, with 12 nucleotides matching TRBD1. Input material: PBMCs. For the CDR3, the DNA is TGTGCCTGGAGTGAGCGGGACAGGGGGCTAAGGGAGCTGTTTTTT. Encoded protein: CAWSERDRGLRELFF.